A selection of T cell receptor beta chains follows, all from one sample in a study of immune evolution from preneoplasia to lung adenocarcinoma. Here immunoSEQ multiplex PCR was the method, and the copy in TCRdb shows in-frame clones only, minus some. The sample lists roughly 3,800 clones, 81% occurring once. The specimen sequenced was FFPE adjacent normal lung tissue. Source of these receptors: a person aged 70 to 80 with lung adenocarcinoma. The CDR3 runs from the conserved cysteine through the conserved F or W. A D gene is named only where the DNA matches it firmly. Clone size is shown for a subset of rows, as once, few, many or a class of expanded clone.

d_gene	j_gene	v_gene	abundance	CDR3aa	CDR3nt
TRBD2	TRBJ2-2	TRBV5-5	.	CASSLSFLAGYTGELFF	TGTGCCAGCAGCTTGAGTTTCCTAGCGGGGTACACCGGGGAGCTGTTTTTT
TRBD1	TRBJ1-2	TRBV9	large	CASRMDREDYGYTF	TGTGCCAGCAGGATGGACAGGGAGGACTATGGCTACACCTTC
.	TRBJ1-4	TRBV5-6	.	CASSLTNEKLFF	TGTGCCAGCAGCCTCACTAATGAAAAACTGTTTTTT
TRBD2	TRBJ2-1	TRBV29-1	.	CSVGPQGLAVNNEQFF	TGCAGCGTTGGACCTCAGGGACTAGCGGTTAACAATGAGCAGTTCTTC
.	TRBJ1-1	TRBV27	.	CASSLYWQGAEAFF	TGTGCCAGCAGTTTATATTGGCAAGGGGCTGAAGCTTTCTTT
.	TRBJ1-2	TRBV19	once	CASSIGPSPAGGYTF	TGTGCCAGTAGTATTGGTCCTAGCCCGGCTGGAGGCTACACCTTC
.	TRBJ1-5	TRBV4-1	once	CASSQYPNQPQHF	TGCGCCAGCAGCCAATATCCGAATCAGCCCCAGCATTTT
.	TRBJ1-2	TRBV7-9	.	CASSLIGGNYGYTF	TGTGCCAGCAGCCTAATTGGGGGTAACTATGGCTACACCTTC
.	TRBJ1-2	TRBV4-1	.	CASGGDRYGYTF	TGCGCCAGCGGTGGGGATCGCTATGGCTACACCTTC
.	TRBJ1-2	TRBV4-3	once	CASSQEPGPRYGYTF	TGCGCCAGCAGCCAAGAACCGGGACCGAGATATGGCTACACCTTC
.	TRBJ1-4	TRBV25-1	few	CASKYGSDEKLFF	TGTGCCAGCAAGTATGGGTCGGATGAAAAACTGTTTTTT
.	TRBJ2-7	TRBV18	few	CASSPVGATYEQYF	TGTGCCAGCTCACCGGTCGGAGCTACCTACGAGCAGTACTTC
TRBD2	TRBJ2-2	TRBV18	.	CASSPGLADTGELFF	TGTGCCAGCTCACCCGGACTAGCGGACACCGGGGAGCTGTTTTTT
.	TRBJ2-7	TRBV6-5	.	CASSYLGQFNEQYF	TGTGCCAGCAGTTACCTAGGACAGTTTAACGAGCAGTACTTC